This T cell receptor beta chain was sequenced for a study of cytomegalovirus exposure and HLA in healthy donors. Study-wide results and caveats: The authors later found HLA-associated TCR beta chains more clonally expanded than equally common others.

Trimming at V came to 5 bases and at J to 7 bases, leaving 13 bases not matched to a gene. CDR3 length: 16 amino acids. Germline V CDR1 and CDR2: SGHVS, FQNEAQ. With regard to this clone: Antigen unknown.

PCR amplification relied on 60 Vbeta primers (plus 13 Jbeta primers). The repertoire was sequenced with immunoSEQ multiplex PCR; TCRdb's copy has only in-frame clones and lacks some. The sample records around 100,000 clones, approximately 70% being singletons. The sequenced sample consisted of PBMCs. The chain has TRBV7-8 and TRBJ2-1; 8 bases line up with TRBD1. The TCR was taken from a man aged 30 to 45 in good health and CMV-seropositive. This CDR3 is CASSHRRDRTLNEQFF. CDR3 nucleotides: TGTGCCAGCAGCCATCGACGGGACAGGACGTTGAATGAGCAGTTCTTC.